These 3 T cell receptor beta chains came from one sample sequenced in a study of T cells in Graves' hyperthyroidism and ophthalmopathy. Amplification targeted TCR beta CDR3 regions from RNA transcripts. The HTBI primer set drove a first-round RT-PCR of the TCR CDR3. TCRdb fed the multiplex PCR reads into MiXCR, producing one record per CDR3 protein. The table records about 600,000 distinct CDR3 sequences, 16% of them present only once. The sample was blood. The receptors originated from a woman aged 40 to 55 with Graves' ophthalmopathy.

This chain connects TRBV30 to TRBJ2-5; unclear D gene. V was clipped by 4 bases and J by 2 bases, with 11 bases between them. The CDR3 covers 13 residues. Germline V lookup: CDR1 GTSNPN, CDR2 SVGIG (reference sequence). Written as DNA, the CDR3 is TGTGCCTGGAAGGTGGTCAGACAAGAGACCCAGTACTTC. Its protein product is CAWKVVRQETQYF.

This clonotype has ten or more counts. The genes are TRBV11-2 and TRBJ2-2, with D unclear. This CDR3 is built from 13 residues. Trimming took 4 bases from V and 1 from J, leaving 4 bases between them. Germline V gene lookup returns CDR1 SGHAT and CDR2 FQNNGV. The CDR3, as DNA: TGTGCCAGCAGCTGGCAGAACACCGGGGAGCTGTTTTTT. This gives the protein CASSWQNTGELFF.

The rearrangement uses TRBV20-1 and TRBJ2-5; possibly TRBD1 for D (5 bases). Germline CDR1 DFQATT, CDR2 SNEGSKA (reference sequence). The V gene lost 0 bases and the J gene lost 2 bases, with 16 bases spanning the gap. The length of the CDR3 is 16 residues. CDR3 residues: CSARDFEGHGQETQYF. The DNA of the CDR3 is TGCAGTGCTAGAGATTTCGAAGGACACGGTCAAGAGACCCAGTACTTC.